This T cell receptor (beta chain) was retrieved from a study of T cell changes during pregnancy in multiple sclerosis. CDR3 length equals 15 residues. The J segment lost 1 base and the V segment lost 7 bases, leaving 10 bases of the junction unmatched. Germline assignment: CDR1 SGHDN and CDR2 FVKESK. The data were produced by immunoSEQ multiplex PCR, yet TCRdb's version contains in-frame clones alone and is incomplete. The table lists some 100,000 clones, roughly 93% of them singletons, with around 0.9% in the top ten. This clone showed up just once. The material sequenced was peripheral blood, taken before pregnancy. The clonotype comes from a female donor with multiple sclerosis, enrolled in a pregnancy study. The chain combines TRBV14 with TRBJ2-7, with 7 bases matching TRBD2. CDR3 bases: TGTGCCAGCATAATGCGGGCGGGAGAGTCCTACGAGCAGTACTTC. Translating gives CASIMRAGESYEQYF.